This T cell receptor beta chain was captured in a study of OX40 agonist ivuxolimab in advanced cancers. Regarding the study as a whole: Clonal expansion from baseline to week 6 occurred in both CD4+ and CD8+ T cells.

This CDR3 contains 19 residues. Germline assignment: CDR1 SGHVS and CDR2 FQNEAQ. The ends lost 2 bases at V and 7 bases at J; junction bases unmatched: 12. No patient had autoimmune disease or received systemic immunosuppression. Assay used: immunoSEQ multiplex PCR; TCRdb lists only in-frame clones, some missing. The repertoire holds roughly 110,000 clones, approximately 90% seen once, with roughly 1.2% in the top ten. Comment on this clone: The antigen remains unidentified.

The sequence was obtained from an adult with an advanced solid tumor such as melanoma, head and neck, liver or kidney cancer. The chain employs TRBV7-8 and TRBJ2-1, with TRBD2 matching over 15 bases. The sequencing used CD4+ or CD8+ T cells sorted from blood, collected in a trial of the OX40 agonist ivuxolimab. CDR3 sequence: CASSLSPGLAGGPGNEQFF. CDR3 coding DNA: TGTGCCAGCAGCTTAAGCCCCGGACTAGCGGGAGGGCCGGGGAATGAGCAGTTCTTC.